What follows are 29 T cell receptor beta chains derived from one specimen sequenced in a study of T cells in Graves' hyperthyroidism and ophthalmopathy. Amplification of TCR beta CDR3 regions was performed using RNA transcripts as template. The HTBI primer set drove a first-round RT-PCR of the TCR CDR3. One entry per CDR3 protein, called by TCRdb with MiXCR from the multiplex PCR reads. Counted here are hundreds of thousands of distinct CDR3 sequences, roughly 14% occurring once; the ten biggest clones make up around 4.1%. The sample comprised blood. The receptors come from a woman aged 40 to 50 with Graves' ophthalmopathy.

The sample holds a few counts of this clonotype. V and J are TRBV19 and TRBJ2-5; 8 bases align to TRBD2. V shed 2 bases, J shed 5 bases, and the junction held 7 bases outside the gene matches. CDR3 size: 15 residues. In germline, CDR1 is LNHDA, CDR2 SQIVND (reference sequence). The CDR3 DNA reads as TGTGCCAGTAGTATACCCGGGGGGGGAGAGGAGACCCAGTACTTC. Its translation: CASSIPGGGEETQYF.

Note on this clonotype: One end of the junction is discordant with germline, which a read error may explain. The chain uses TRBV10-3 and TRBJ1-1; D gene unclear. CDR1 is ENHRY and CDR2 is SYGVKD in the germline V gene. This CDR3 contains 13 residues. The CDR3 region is CAISETVNTEALF. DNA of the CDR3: TGTGCCATCAGTGAAACGGTGAACACTGAAGCTCTCTTT.

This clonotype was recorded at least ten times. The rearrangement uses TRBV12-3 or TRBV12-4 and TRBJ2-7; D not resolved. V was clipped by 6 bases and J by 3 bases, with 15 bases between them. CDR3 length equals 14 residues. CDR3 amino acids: CASSLGLSSYEQYF. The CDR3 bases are TGTGCCAGCAGCTTGGGTCTGTCGAGCTACGAGCAGTACTTC.

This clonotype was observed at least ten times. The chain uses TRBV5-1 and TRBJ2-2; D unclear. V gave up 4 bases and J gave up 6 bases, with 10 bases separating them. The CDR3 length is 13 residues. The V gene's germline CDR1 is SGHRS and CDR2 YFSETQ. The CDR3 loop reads CASSLTEAGELFF. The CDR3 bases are TGCGCCAGCAGCCTAACAGAGGCCGGGGAGCTGTTTTTT. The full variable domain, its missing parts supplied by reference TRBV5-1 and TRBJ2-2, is KAGVTQTPRYLIKTRGQQVTLSCSPISGHRSVSWYQQTPGQGLQFLFEYFSETQRNKGNFPGRFSGRQFSNSRSEMNVSTLELGDSALYLCASSLTEAGELFFGEGSRLTVL.

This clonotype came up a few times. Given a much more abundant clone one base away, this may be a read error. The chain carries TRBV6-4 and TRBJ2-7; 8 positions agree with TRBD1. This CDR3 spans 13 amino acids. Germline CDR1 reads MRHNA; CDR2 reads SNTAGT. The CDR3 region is CASLRQGSYKQYF. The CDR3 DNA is TGTGCCAGCCTTCGACAGGGGTCCTACAAGCAGTACTTC.

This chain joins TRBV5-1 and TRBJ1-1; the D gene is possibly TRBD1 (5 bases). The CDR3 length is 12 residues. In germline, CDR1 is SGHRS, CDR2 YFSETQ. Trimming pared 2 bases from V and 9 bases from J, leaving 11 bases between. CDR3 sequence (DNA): TGCGCCAGCAGCTTAGGGACCCGGAAAGCTTTCTTT. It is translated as CASSLGTRKAFF.

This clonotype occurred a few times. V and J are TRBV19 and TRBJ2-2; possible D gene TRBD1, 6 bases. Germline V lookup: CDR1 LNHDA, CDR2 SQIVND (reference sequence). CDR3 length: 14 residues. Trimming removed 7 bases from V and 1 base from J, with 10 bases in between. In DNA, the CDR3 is TGTGCCAGTACCTCGGACAGGAACACCGGGGAGCTGTTTTTT. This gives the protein CASTSDRNTGELFF.

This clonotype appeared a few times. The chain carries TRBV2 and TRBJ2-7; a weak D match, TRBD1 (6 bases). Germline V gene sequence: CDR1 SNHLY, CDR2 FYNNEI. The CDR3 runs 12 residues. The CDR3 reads CISRRGYYEQYF. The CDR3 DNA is TGTATTAGCAGAAGGGGGTACTACGAGCAGTACTTC.

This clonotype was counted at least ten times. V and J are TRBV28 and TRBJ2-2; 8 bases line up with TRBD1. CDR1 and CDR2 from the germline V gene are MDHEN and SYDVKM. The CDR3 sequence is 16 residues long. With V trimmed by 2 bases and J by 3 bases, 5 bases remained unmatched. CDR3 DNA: TGTGCCAGCAGTTTAGCGGCAGGGGGCGACACCGGGGAGCTGTTTTTT. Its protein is CASSLAAGGDTGELFF.

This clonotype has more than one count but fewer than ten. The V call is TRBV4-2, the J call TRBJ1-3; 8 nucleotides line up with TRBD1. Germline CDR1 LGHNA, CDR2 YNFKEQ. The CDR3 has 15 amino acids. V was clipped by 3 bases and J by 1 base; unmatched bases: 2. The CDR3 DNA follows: TGTGCCAGCAGCCAGGACAGGGAATCTGGAAACACCATATATTTT. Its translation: CASSQDRESGNTIYF.

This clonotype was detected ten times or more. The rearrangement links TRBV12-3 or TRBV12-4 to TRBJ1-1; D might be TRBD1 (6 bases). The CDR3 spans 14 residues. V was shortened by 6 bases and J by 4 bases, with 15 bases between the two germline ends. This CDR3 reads CASRLQGGTTEAFF. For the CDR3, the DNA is TGTGCCAGCAGACTACAGGGTGGGACCACTGAAGCTTTCTTT.

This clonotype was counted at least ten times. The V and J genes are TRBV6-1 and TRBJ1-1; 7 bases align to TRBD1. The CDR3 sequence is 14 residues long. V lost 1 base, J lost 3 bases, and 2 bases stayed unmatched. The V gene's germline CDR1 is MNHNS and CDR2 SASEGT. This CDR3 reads CASSEVTGYTEAFF. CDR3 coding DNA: TGTGCCAGCAGTGAAGTGACAGGGTACACTGAAGCTTTCTTT.

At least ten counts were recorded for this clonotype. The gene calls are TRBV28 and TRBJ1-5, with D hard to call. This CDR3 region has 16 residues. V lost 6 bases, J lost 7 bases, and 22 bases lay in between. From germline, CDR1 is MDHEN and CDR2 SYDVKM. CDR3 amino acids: CASSSGRRAAGQPQHF. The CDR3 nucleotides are TGTGCCAGCAGCAGCGGGCGTAGGGCGGCCGGGCAGCCCCAGCATTTT.

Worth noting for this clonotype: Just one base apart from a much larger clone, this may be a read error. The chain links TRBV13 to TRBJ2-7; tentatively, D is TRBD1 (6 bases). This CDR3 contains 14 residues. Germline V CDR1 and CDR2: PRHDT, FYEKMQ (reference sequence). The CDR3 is CAGSSWDNSYEQYF. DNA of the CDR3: TGTGCCGGCAGCTCCTGGGACAACTCCTACGAGCAGTACTTC.

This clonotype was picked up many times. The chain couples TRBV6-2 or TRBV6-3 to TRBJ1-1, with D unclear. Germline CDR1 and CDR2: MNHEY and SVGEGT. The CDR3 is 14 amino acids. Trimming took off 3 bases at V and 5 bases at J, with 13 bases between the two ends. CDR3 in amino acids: CASSYNFEGTEAFF. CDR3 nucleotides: TGTGCCAGCAGTTATAATTTTGAGGGAACTGAAGCTTTCTTT.

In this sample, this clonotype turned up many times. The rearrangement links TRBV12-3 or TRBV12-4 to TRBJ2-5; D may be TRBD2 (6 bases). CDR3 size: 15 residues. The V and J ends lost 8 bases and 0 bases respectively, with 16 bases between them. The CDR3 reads CASLRGSGYQETQYF. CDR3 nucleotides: TGTGCCAGCCTGAGGGGAAGCGGGTACCAAGAGACCCAGTACTTC.

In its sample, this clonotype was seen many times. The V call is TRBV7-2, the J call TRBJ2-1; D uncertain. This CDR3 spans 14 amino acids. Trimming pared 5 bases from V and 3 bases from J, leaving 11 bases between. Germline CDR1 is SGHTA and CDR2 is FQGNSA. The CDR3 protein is CASSLATLYNEQFF. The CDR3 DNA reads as TGTGCCAGCAGCCTCGCGACCCTCTACAATGAGCAGTTCTTC.

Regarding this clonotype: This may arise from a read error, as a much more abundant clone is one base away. CDR3 in DNA: TGTGCCAGTAGGGAGGGCGGCCTAAGCACAGATGCGCAGTATTTT. This encodes CASREGGLSTDAQYF. The rearrangement joins TRBV6-1 to TRBJ2-3; 7 nucleotides match TRBD2. This CDR3 is 15 amino acids long. In germline, CDR1 is MNHNS, CDR2 SASEGT.

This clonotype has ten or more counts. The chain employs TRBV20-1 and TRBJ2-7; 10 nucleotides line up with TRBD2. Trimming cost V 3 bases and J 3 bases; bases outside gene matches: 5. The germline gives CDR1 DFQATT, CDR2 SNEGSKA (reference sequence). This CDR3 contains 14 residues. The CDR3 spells CSARLLAGHYEQYF. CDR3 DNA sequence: TGCAGTGCTAGGTTACTAGCGGGACACTACGAGCAGTACTTC.

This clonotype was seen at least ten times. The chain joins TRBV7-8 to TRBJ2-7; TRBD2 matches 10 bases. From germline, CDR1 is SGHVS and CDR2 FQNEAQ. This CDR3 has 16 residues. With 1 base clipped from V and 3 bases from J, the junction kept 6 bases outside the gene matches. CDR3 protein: CASSLGPSGSLYEQYF. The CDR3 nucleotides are TGTGCCAGCAGCTTAGGTCCTAGCGGGAGTCTCTACGAGCAGTACTTC.

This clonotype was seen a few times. CDR3 bases: TGTGCCTGGAGTAACAGGGGCTACGGTGGCTACACCTTC. It specifies CAWSNRGYGGYTF. This chain connects TRBV30 to TRBJ1-2; 7 positions agree with TRBD1. The junction had 7 bases not matched to a gene; V was cut back by 2 bases and J by 7 bases. The CDR3 consists of 13 residues. The germline CDR1 and CDR2 sequences are GTSNPN and SVGIG (reference sequence).

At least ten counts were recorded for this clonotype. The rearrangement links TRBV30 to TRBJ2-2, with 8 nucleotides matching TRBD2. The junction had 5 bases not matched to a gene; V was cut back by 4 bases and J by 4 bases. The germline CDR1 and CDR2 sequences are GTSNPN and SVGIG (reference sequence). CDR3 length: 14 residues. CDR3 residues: CAWKIGRATGELFF. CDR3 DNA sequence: TGTGCCTGGAAGATCGGGAGGGCCACCGGGGAGCTGTTTTTT.

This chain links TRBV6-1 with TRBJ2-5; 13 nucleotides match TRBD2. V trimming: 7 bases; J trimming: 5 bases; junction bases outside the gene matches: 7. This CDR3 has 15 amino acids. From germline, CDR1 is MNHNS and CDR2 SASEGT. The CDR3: CASTGLAGERETQYF. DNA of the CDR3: TGTGCCAGCACTGGACTAGCGGGAGAGAGGGAGACCCAGTACTTC.

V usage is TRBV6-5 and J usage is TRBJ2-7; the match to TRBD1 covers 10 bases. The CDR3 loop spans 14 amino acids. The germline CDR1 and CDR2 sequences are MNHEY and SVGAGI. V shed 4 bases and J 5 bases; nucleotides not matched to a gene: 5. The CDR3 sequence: CASSFRQGADEQYF. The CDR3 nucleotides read TGTGCCAGCAGTTTTAGACAGGGGGCAGACGAGCAGTACTTC.

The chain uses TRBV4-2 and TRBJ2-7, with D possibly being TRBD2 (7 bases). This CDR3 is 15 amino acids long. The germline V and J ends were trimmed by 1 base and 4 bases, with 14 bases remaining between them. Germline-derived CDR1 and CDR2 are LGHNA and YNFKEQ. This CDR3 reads CASSQADGRGYEQYF. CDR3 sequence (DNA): TGTGCCAGCAGCCAAGCTGATGGGAGGGGGTACGAGCAGTACTTC.

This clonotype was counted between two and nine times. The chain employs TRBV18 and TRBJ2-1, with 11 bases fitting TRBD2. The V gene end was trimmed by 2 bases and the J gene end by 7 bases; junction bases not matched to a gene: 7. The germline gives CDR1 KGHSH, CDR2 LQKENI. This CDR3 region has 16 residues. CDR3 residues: CASSPKLAGEWNEQFF. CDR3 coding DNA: TGTGCCAGCTCACCAAAACTAGCGGGAGAGTGGAATGAGCAGTTCTTC.

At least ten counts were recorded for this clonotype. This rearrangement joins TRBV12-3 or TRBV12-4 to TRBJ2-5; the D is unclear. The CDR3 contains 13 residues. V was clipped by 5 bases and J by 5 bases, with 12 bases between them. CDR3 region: CASSLLSRETQYF. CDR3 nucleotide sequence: TGTGCCAGCAGTCTACTCTCCAGGGAGACCCAGTACTTC.

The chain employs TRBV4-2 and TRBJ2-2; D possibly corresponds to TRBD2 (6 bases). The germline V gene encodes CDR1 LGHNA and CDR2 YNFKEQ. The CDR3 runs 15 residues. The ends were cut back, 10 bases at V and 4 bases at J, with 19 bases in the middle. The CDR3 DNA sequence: TGTGCCACCGGGAGCGTGAGGGCCGGCACCGGGGAGCTGTTTTTT. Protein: CATGSVRAGTGELFF.

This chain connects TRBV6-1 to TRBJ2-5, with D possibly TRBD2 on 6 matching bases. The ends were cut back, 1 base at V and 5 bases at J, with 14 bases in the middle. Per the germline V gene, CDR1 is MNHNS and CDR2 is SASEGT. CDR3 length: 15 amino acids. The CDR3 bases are TGTGCCAGCAGTGAAGGGTCAGGAGGGTGGGAGACCCAGTACTTC. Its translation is CASSEGSGGWETQYF.